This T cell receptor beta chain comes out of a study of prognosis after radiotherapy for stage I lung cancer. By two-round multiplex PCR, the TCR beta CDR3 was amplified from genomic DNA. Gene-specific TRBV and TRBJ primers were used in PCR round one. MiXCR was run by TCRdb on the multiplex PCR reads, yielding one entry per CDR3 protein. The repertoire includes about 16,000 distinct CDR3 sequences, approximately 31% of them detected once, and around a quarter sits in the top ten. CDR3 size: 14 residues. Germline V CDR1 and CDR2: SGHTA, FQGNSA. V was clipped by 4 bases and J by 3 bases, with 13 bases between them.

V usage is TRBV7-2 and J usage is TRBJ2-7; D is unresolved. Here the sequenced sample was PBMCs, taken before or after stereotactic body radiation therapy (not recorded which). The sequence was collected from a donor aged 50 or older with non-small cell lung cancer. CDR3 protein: CASSSVSKFYEQYF. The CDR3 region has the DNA TGTGCCAGCAGCTCCGTTAGCAAATTCTACGAGCAGTACTTC.